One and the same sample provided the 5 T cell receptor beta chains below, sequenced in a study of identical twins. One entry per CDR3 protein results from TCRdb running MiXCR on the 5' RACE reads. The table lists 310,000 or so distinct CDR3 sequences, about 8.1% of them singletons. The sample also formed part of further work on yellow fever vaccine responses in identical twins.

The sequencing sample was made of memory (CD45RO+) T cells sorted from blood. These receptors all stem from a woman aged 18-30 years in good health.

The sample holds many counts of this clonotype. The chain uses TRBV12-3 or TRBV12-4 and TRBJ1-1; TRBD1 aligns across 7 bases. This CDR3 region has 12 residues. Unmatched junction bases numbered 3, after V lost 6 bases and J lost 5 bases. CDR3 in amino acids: CASRLTGTEAFF. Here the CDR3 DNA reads TGTGCCAGCAGGCTGACAGGGACTGAAGCTTTCTTT.

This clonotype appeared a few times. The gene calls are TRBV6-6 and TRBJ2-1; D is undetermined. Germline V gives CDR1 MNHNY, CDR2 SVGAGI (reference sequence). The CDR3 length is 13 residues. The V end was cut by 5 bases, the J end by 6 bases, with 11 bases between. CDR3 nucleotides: TGTGCCAGCAGTACGGCTGGCGGCAATGAGCAGTTCTTC. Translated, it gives CASSTAGGNEQFF.

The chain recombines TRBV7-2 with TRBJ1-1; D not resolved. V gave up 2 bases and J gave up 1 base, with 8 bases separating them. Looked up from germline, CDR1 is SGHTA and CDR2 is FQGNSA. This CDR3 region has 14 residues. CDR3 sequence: CASSLSASNTEAFF. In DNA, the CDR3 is TGTGCCAGCAGCTTATCAGCCTCGAACACTGAAGCTTTCTTT.

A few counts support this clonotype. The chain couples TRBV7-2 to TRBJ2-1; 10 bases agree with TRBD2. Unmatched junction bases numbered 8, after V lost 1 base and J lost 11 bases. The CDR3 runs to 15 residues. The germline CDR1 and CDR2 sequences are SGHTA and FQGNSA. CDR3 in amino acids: CASSLVASGSSQQFF. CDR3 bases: TGTGCCAGCAGCTTAGTGGCTAGCGGGAGTAGCCAGCAGTTCTTC.

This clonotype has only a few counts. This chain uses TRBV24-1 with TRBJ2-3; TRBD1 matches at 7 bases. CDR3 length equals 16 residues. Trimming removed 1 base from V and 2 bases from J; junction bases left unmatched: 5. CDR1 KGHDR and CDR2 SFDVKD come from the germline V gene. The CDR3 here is CATSDFVTGTTDTQYF. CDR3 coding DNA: TGTGCCACCAGTGATTTTGTGACAGGGACCACAGATACGCAGTATTTT.